This T cell receptor (beta chain) was identified during a study of blood T cell repertoires in COVID-19. In germline, CDR1 is PRHDT, CDR2 FYEKMQ (reference sequence). This CDR3 contains 16 residues. Losses at the gene ends were 5 bases for V and 3 bases for J; bases not matched to a gene: 12. This table comes from immunoSEQ multiplex PCR, and its TCRdb copy is limited to in-frame clones, with some not included. Altogether approximately 200,000 clones are present, approximately 85% being singletons, with the ten largest covering approximately 12%. Source material: PBMCs or T cells enriched from blood (not recorded which). The receptor was derived from a man in his forties who had recovered from COVID-19. The rearrangement links TRBV13 to TRBJ2-7; 8 bases match TRBD1. This CDR3 reads CASSKSGTGFGYEQYF. The DNA for the CDR3 is TGTGCCAGCAGCAAATCCGGGACAGGCTTCGGCTACGAGCAGTACTTC.